The rows below give T cell receptor beta chains drawn from one sample of a study of T cell responses to AZD1222 COVID-19 vaccine. Only in-frame clones appear in the TCRdb table, and some are missing; sequencing was by immunoSEQ multiplex PCR. Found here are some 87,000 clones, 80% to 90% of them singletons; the top ten hold around 29%. The sample in question was peripheral blood, obtained on day 0 of AZD1222 vaccination. Receptors originate from an adult in good health. The CDR3 runs from the conserved cysteine through the conserved F or W.

j_gene | v_gene | CDR3aa
TRBJ1-2 | TRBV10-3 | CAIRQDRVYGYTF
TRBJ1-1 | TRBV5-1 | CASSLGGTAMNTEAFF
TRBJ1-4 | TRBV19 | CASSMGRINEKLFF
TRBJ1-1 | TRBV29-1 | CSVEAPLLYYTEAFF
TRBJ2-7 | TRBV28 | CASSLFQGISYEQYF
TRBJ2-3 | TRBV13 | CASSSGDTQYF
TRBJ2-7 | TRBV18 | CASSPGVSYEQYF
TRBJ1-1 | TRBV29-1 | CSVRKGPGEAFF
TRBJ2-7 | TRBV28 | CASSWAGGGQEQYF
TRBJ1-2 | TRBV5-8 | CASSPGQGHYGYTF
TRBJ2-3 | TRBV7-9 | CASVEIAGSGDTDTQYF
TRBJ2-5 | TRBV6-5 | CASRGTGVETQYF
TRBJ2-7 | TRBV5-1 | CASSLDGSYEQYF
TRBJ2-1 | TRBV11-2 | CASSTRTSVSYNEQFF
TRBJ2-5 | TRBV2 | CASSESVPEYF
TRBJ2-3 | TRBV28 | CASSVSTGLAGWSTQYF
TRBJ1-2 | TRBV18 | CASSLQKNYGYTF
TRBJ2-7 | TRBV28 | CASSFSGVWERTYEQYF
TRBJ1-4 | TRBV27 | CASSYGTGANEKLFF
TRBJ2-7 | TRBV2 | CASSVRQKVDEQYF
TRBJ2-2 | TRBV7-2 | CASRGERALNTGELFF
TRBJ2-7 | TRBV4-2 | CASSQEGGSSSYEQYF
TRBJ2-5 | TRBV7-2 | CASSPGTSGLPQETQYF
TRBJ2-1 | TRBV10-2 | CASRTGASGRYNEQFF
TRBJ2-1 | TRBV18 | CASSQYAYNEQFF
TRBJ2-7 | TRBV7-2 | CASSSRTSGRYEQYF
TRBJ1-1 | TRBV28 | CAIQGGIGVTEAFF
TRBJ1-1 | TRBV5-4 | CASSPPQGEATEAFF
TRBJ2-3 | TRBV28 | CASSPLSGAMTDTQYF
TRBJ1-5 | TRBV5-3 | CARSSKTGEGSHNQPQHF
TRBJ2-5 | TRBV27 | CASSHRRGETQYF
TRBJ1-1 | TRBV6-5 | CASNPPGLNTEAFF
TRBJ1-2 | TRBV5-1 | CASSLRGGFYGYTF
TRBJ2-1 | TRBV6-4 | CASSDDPSGEQFF
TRBJ2-2 | TRBV7-9 | CASRTGTANTGELFF
TRBJ2-1 | TRBV28 | CASSRTSGRNEQFF
TRBJ1-2 | TRBV15 | CATSSLTQTGGYTF
TRBJ2-2 | TRBV19 | CASSLRTVTAGELFF
TRBJ2-4 | TRBV15 | CATSRNSDLAKNIQYF
TRBJ2-3 | TRBV10-3 | CAIRGTQGTDTQYF
TRBJ1-6 | TRBV7-2 | CASRADYNSPLHF
TRBJ2-2 | TRBV27 | CASSSSGREPGELFF
TRBJ2-7 | TRBV20-1 | CSASLRGYEQYF
TRBJ2-5 | TRBV27 | CASNSSGSGETQYF
TRBJ2-7 | TRBV28 | CASSPTGTGSNEQYF
TRBJ2-5 | TRBV5-5 | CASSLFTRETQYF
TRBJ2-5 | TRBV2 | CASSNTGGGETQYF
TRBJ1-2 | TRBV19 | CASSMTLTDYGYTF
TRBJ2-7 | TRBV28 | CASIGGGPGNEQYF
TRBJ2-5 | TRBV5-1 | CASSLAPEKETQYF
TRBJ2-7 | TRBV14 | CASSQAASYEQYF
TRBJ1-6 | TRBV27 | CASSSTGAASPLHF
TRBJ1-1 | TRBV5-5 | CASSETGDRDTEAFF
TRBJ2-1 | TRBV5-6 | CASSPRGGSGGLNEQFF